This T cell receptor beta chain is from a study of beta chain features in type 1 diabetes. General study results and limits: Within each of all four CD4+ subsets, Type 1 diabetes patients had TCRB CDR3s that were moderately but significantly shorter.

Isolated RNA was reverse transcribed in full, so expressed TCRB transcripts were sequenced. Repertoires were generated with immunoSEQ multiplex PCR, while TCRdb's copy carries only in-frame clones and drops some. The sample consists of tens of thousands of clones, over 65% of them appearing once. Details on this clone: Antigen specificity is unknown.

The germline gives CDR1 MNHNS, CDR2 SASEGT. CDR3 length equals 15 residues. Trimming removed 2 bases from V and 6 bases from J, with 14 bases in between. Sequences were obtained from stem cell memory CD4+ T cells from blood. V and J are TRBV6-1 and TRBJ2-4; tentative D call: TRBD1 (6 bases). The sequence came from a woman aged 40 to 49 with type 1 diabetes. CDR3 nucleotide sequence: TGTGCCAGCAGTGAACACAGTGGGGGCAGAAACATTCAGTACTTC. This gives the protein CASSEHSGGRNIQYF.